This T cell receptor beta chain was profiled in a study of blood T cell repertoires in COVID-19. About the research overall: The samples span acute and convalescent COVID-19 from the United States, Italy and Spain. PBMCs, B-cell-depleted T cells, or T cells provided the cDNA or gDNA that made up the material.

Authors' methods: Estimated nucleated cell counts came from reference gene primer amplification. Some clones are missing from TCRdb's copy, which holds only in-frame ones; the method was immunoSEQ multiplex PCR. The V and J calls and clone size come from that table; D and trimming were worked out from the DNA. Among tens of thousands of clones, roughly 80% were seen once, and the ten largest hold approximately 30%. The CDR3 has 13 amino acids. Germline V lookup: CDR1 LNHNV, CDR2 YYDKDF (reference sequence). V gave up 1 base and J gave up 7 bases; unmatched junction bases: 2. The TCR comes from a woman aged 70-85 years with acute or convalescent COVID-19. The source material was peripheral blood. The chain recombines TRBV15 with TRBJ1-1; 8 bases match TRBD1. CDR3 nucleotides: TGTGCCACCAGCAGAGGACAGGGGAATGAAGCTTTCTTT. Its translation is CATSRGQGNEAFF.